A selection of T cell receptor beta chains follows, all from one sample in a study of OX40 agonist ivuxolimab in advanced cancers. The table came from immunoSEQ multiplex PCR; TCRdb's copy has only in-frame clones and leaves some out. This repertoire shows about 36,000 clones, roughly 77% found once; its top ten account for roughly 20%. The input for sequencing was CD4+ or CD8+ T cells sorted from blood, taken in a trial of the OX40 agonist ivuxolimab. Receptors were obtained from an adult with an advanced solid tumor such as melanoma, head and neck, liver or kidney cancer. Each CDR3 is given with its conserved first and last residue. The D gene is left open where the match is weak. Expanded clones are given a class, and other clones once, few, many or no size at all.

CDR3 DNA: TGCGCCAGCAGCTTATGGGAATCCGGAAACACCATATATTTT
CDR3 protein: CASSLWESGNTIYF
clone size: NA
D gene: NA
J gene: TRBJ1-3
V gene: TRBV5-1

CDR3 DNA: TGTGCCAGCAGGACGCCGCGCGGGACTAGCGGTTACGAGCAGTACTTC
CDR3 protein: CASRTPRGTSGYEQYF
clone size: NA
D gene: TRBD2
J gene: TRBJ2-7
V gene: TRBV28

CDR3 DNA: TGTGCCAGCAGTTTAATTTTTCCTGGGCGGGGTGGATCCTATAATTCACCCCTCCACTTT
CDR3 protein: CASSLIFPGRGGSYNSPLHF
clone size: NA
D gene: NA
J gene: TRBJ1-6
V gene: TRBV28

CDR3 DNA: TGTGCCAGCAGCTTAAGGACAGGGGGCGGACGCCGGCCAGATACGCAGTATTTT
CDR3 protein: CASSLRTGGGRRPDTQYF
clone size: NA
D gene: TRBD1
J gene: TRBJ2-3
V gene: TRBV7-2

CDR3 DNA: TGTGCCAGCAGCGAAAGACTAGCGGGACCCACAGATACGCAGTATTTT
CDR3 protein: CASSERLAGPTDTQYF
clone size: few
D gene: TRBD2
J gene: TRBJ2-3
V gene: TRBV11-3

CDR3 DNA: TGTGCCAGCAGTTCCTTAAACAAACTAGCGGGATTGGAGACCCAGTACTTC
CDR3 protein: CASSSLNKLAGLETQYF
clone size: NA
D gene: TRBD2
J gene: TRBJ2-5
V gene: TRBV2

CDR3 DNA: TGTGCCACCAGCAGAGAGGCGGGGTCCTCCTACGAGCAGTACTTC
CDR3 protein: CATSREAGSSYEQYF
clone size: NA
D gene: NA
J gene: TRBJ2-7
V gene: TRBV15

CDR3 DNA: TGTGCCAGCAGTGGTCGGCCCTCTAGCGGGTGGATGGATGAGCAGTTCTTC
CDR3 protein: CASSGRPSSGWMDEQFF
clone size: NA
D gene: TRBD2
J gene: TRBJ2-1
V gene: TRBV6-1

CDR3 DNA: TGTGCCAGCACCGGCAGGGGGCTATCGGATACGCAGTATTTT
CDR3 protein: CASTGRGLSDTQYF
clone size: NA
D gene: TRBD1
J gene: TRBJ2-3
V gene: TRBV6-4

CDR3 DNA: TGCGCCAACAGATACTCTAGCGGGGGGGGCACAGATACGCAGTATTTT
CDR3 protein: CANRYSSGGGTDTQYF
clone size: once
D gene: TRBD2
J gene: TRBJ2-3
V gene: TRBV10-2

CDR3 DNA: TGTGCCAGCAACCGACAGGGTAGCACTGAAGCTTTCTTT
CDR3 protein: CASNRQGSTEAFF
clone size: large
D gene: TRBD1
J gene: TRBJ1-1
V gene: TRBV6-1

CDR3 DNA: TGTGCCAGCAGCTTAGACGACGCGGGAGGGTACGAGCAGTACTTC
CDR3 protein: CASSLDDAGGYEQYF
clone size: NA
D gene: TRBD2
J gene: TRBJ2-7
V gene: TRBV7-2

CDR3 DNA: TGTGCCAGCAGTGTTGCTAGCGGGATTGCCGGGGAGCTGTTTTTT
CDR3 protein: CASSVASGIAGELFF
clone size: NA
D gene: TRBD2
J gene: TRBJ2-2
V gene: TRBV6-1

CDR3 DNA: TGCGCCAGCAGCCAAGATTTGGCGGGGGCTGGCTATGGCTACACCTTC
CDR3 protein: CASSQDLAGAGYGYTF
clone size: NA
D gene: NA
J gene: TRBJ1-2
V gene: TRBV4-3

CDR3 DNA: TGTGCCAGTAGTGGATACAGGGGGTCGTTCGCCGGGGAGCTGTTTTTT
CDR3 protein: CASSGYRGSFAGELFF
clone size: once
D gene: TRBD1
J gene: TRBJ2-2
V gene: TRBV19

CDR3 DNA: TGTGCCAGCAGCCCGTACCAAGAGACCCAGTACTTC
CDR3 protein: CASSPYQETQYF
clone size: NA
D gene: NA
J gene: TRBJ2-5
V gene: TRBV5-8

CDR3 DNA: TGTGCCAGCAGTTCCAGAAGCGGGAGTAACCCCAACGAGCAGTACTTC
CDR3 protein: CASSSRSGSNPNEQYF
clone size: NA
D gene: TRBD2
J gene: TRBJ2-7
V gene: TRBV28

CDR3 DNA: TGCGCCAGCAGCAAACAGGGGGCGGTTGATACGCAGTATTTT
CDR3 protein: CASSKQGAVDTQYF
clone size: NA
D gene: TRBD1
J gene: TRBJ2-3
V gene: TRBV5-1

CDR3 DNA: TGTGCCAGTAGTGAAACCTCCGGGACAGGGGGCTTTGGTTCACCCCTCCACTTT
CDR3 protein: CASSETSGTGGFGSPLHF
clone size: NA
D gene: TRBD1
J gene: TRBJ1-6
V gene: TRBV19

CDR3 DNA: TGTGCCAGCAGTCACCCAGGAGGTAGCGCTGAAGCTTTCTTT
CDR3 protein: CASSHPGGSAEAFF
clone size: NA
D gene: NA
J gene: TRBJ1-1
V gene: TRBV6-1

CDR3 DNA: TGTGCCAGCAGAGGACTACCAAACACCGGGGAGCTGTTTTTT
CDR3 protein: CASRGLPNTGELFF
clone size: NA
D gene: NA
J gene: TRBJ2-2
V gene: TRBV6-5

CDR3 DNA: TGTGCCAGCAGTTGGTCAGGGGGCAATCAGCCCCAGCATTTT
CDR3 protein: CASSWSGGNQPQHF
clone size: NA
D gene: NA
J gene: TRBJ1-5
V gene: TRBV6-6

CDR3 DNA: TGTGCCAGCACCGAGTGGCGGGGGACAGATACGCAGTATTTT
CDR3 protein: CASTEWRGTDTQYF
clone size: NA
D gene: TRBD2
J gene: TRBJ2-3
V gene: TRBV11-1

CDR3 DNA: TGTGCCAGCAGCTCTGGGGGCTCGTTGGGCCAGTACTTC
CDR3 protein: CASSSGGSLGQYF
clone size: NA
D gene: NA
J gene: TRBJ2-5
V gene: TRBV7-2

CDR3 DNA: TGTGCCAGCAGTGTGGGGGGACCCCTCCACTTT
CDR3 protein: CASSVGGPLHF
clone size: NA
D gene: NA
J gene: TRBJ1-6
V gene: TRBV28

CDR3 DNA: TGTGCCAGCAGCTTCACTAGCGGGGGGGCGAATGAGCAGTTCTTC
CDR3 protein: CASSFTSGGANEQFF
clone size: NA
D gene: TRBD2
J gene: TRBJ2-1
V gene: TRBV11-2

CDR3 DNA: TGTGCCAGCAGCTTAAGGCCCGGGGAGCTGTTTTTT
CDR3 protein: CASSLRPGELFF
clone size: few
D gene: NA
J gene: TRBJ2-2
V gene: TRBV11-2

CDR3 DNA: TGTGCCAGCAGTTTCGGGGGGGAGACCCAGTACTTC
CDR3 protein: CASSFGGETQYF
clone size: few
D gene: TRBD2
J gene: TRBJ2-5
V gene: TRBV27

CDR3 DNA: TGTGCCAGCTCACCATTTCCGGGACAAGGGCCTGGAAACACCATATATTTT
CDR3 protein: CASSPFPGQGPGNTIYF
clone size: NA
D gene: NA
J gene: TRBJ1-3
V gene: TRBV18

CDR3 DNA: TGTGCCAGCAGTGACCGGGACAGGGAAGAGCAGTACTTC
CDR3 protein: CASSDRDREEQYF
clone size: once
D gene: TRBD1
J gene: TRBJ2-7
V gene: TRBV6-1

CDR3 DNA: TGTGCCTGGAGTGGGAGGGGTTCACCCCTCCACTTT
CDR3 protein: CAWSGRGSPLHF
clone size: NA
D gene: NA
J gene: TRBJ1-6
V gene: TRBV30

CDR3 DNA: TGTGCCTGGAGTGTACGGGGAAGACCCCCCTACGAGCAGTACTTC
CDR3 protein: CAWSVRGRPPYEQYF
clone size: NA
D gene: NA
J gene: TRBJ2-7
V gene: TRBV30

CDR3 DNA: TGTGCCAGCAGCTTGCCGCGGGGAGCAAATGAGCAGTTCTTC
CDR3 protein: CASSLPRGANEQFF
clone size: NA
D gene: NA
J gene: TRBJ2-1
V gene: TRBV7-2

CDR3 DNA: TGTGCCAGCTCACAACTGAGAGGGGATTCACCCCTCCACTTT
CDR3 protein: CASSQLRGDSPLHF
clone size: NA
D gene: NA
J gene: TRBJ1-6
V gene: TRBV18

CDR3 DNA: TGTGCCAGCAGCTTAGTCGGGGGGGCCGAAGATACGCAGTATTTT
CDR3 protein: CASSLVGGAEDTQYF
clone size: NA
D gene: TRBD2
J gene: TRBJ2-3
V gene: TRBV7-2

CDR3 DNA: TGTGCCAGCAGCTTAGATGGTCAGTCTGCAACTAATGAAAAACTGTTTTTT
CDR3 protein: CASSLDGQSATNEKLFF
clone size: once
D gene: NA
J gene: TRBJ1-4
V gene: TRBV11-2

CDR3 DNA: TGTGCCATTGACAGGGACCTGAATCAGCCCCAGCATTTT
CDR3 protein: CAIDRDLNQPQHF
clone size: NA
D gene: TRBD1
J gene: TRBJ1-5
V gene: TRBV6-1

CDR3 DNA: TGTGCAATCGAAGCGAGGGAGCAGTTCTTC
CDR3 protein: CAIEAREQFF
clone size: NA
D gene: NA
J gene: TRBJ2-1
V gene: TRBV7-9

CDR3 DNA: TGTGCCAGCAGCTTAAGTCGAAGCAATGAGCAGTTCTTC
CDR3 protein: CASSLSRSNEQFF
clone size: few
D gene: NA
J gene: TRBJ2-1
V gene: TRBV7-3

CDR3 DNA: TGTGCCAGCAGTCCCGGGACAGGACTCTCCTACGAGCAGTACTTC
CDR3 protein: CASSPGTGLSYEQYF
clone size: once
D gene: TRBD1
J gene: TRBJ2-7
V gene: TRBV6-5

CDR3 DNA: TGTGCCAGCAGGGACCGACAGAGCAATCAGCCCCAGCATTTT
CDR3 protein: CASRDRQSNQPQHF
clone size: NA
D gene: NA
J gene: TRBJ1-5
V gene: TRBV6-6

CDR3 DNA: TGTGCCAGCAGTCCAGCCTCTGGAAACACCATATATTTT
CDR3 protein: CASSPASGNTIYF
clone size: NA
D gene: NA
J gene: TRBJ1-3
V gene: TRBV4-2